Sequencing of this T cell receptor (beta chain) was carried out in a study of Ad26.COV2.S vaccination and SARS-CoV-2 variants. Produced via immunoSEQ multiplex PCR; TCRdb's table is partial and in-frame only. The data hold 400,000 to 450,000 clones, with around 90% observed a single time. The germline V gene encodes CDR1 DFQATT and CDR2 SNEGSKA (reference sequence). Trimming cost V 7 bases and J 9 bases, with 13 bases left between them. CDR3 length: 11 residues. Treatment indicated: 19 received Ad26.COV2.S at low or high dose, single or two shots; several received placebo; per-sample allocation not given. The samples date from day 63 after the first vaccine or placebo injection.

This specimen was peripheral blood, taken in a trial of Ad26.COV2.S vaccine versus placebo. The sequence derives from a person aged 18-60 years who received the Ad26.COV2.S COVID-19 vaccine or a placebo. V usage is TRBV20-1 and J usage is TRBJ2-1; tentatively, D is TRBD1 (6 bases). CDR3 sequence reads: CSVRGGLEQFF. CDR3 DNA: TGCAGTGTCAGGGGCGGGCTTGAGCAGTTCTTC.